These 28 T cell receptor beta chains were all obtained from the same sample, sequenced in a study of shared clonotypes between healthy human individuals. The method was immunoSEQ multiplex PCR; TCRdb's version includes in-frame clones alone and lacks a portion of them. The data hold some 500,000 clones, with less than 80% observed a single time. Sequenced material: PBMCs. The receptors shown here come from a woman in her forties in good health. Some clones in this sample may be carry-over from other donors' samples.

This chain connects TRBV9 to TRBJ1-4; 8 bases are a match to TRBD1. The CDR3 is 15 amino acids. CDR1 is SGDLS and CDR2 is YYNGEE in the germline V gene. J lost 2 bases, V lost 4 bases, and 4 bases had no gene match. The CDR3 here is CASSPWTGTNEKLFF. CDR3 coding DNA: TGTGCCAGCAGCCCCTGGACAGGGACTAATGAAAAACTGTTTTTT.

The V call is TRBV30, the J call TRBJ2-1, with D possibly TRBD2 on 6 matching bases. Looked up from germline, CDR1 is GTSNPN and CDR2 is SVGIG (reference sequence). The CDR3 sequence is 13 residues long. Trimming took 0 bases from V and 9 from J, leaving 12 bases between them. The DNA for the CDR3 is TGTGCCTGGAGTGTTGGAGGGATCGGTGAGCAGTTCTTC. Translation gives CAWSVGGIGEQFF.

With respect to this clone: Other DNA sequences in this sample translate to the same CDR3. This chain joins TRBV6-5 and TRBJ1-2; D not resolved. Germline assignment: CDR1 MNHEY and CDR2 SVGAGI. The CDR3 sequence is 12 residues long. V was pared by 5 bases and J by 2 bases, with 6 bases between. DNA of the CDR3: TGTGCCAGCAGTAACCGGAACTATGGCTACACCTTC. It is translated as CASSNRNYGYTF.

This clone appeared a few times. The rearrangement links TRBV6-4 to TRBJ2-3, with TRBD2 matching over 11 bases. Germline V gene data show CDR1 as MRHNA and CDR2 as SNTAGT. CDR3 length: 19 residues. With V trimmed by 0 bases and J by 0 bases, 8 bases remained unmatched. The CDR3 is CASSDSSLTSGSSTDTQYF. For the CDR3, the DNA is TGTGCCAGCAGTGACTCTAGTTTAACTAGCGGGAGTAGCACAGATACGCAGTATTTT.

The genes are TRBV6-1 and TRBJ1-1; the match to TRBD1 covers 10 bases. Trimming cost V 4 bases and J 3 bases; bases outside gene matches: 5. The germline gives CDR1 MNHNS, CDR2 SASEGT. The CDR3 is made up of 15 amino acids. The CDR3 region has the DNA TGTGCCAGCAGTGTACTGACAGGGGGCTACACTGAAGCTTTCTTT. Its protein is CASSVLTGGYTEAFF.

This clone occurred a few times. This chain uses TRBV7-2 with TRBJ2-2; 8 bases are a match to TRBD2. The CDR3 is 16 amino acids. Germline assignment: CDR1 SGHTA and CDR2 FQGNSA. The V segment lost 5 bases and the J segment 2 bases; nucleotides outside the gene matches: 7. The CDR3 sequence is CASSRAGGSNTGELFF. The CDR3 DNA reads TGTGCCAGCAGCCGCGCGGGAGGATCAAACACCGGGGAGCTGTTTTTT.

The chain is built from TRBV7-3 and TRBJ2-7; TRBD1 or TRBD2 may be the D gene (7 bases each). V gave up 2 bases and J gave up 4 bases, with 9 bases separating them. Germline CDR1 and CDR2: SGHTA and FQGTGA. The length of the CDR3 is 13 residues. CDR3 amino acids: CASSLQGGYEQYF. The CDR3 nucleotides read TGTGCCAGCAGCTTACAGGGGGGGTACGAGCAGTACTTC.

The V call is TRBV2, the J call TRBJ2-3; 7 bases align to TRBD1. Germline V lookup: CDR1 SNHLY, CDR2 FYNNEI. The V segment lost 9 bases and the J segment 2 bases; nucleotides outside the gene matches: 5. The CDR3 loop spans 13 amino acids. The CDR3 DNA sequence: TGTGCCAGTAACAGGGGATTCACAGATACGCAGTATTTT. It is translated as CASNRGFTDTQYF. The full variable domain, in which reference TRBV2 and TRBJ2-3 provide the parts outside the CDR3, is EPEVTQTPSHQVTQMGQEVILRCVPISNHLYFYWYRQILGQKVEFLVSFYNNEISEKSEIFDDQFSVERPDGSNFTLKIRSTKLEDSAMYFCASNRGFTDTQYFGPGTRLTVL.

The CDR3 sequence is CASSVLPMEAGNTIYF. The CDR3 DNA follows: TGCGCCAGCAGCGTCTTACCCATGGAGGCTGGAAACACCATATATTTT. The J gene is TRBJ1-3, the V gene TRBV5-1; D is uncertain. The germline V gene has CDR1 SGHRS and CDR2 YFSETQ. The CDR3 extends over 16 amino acids. The V gene lost 4 bases and the J gene lost 2 bases, with 16 bases spanning the gap.

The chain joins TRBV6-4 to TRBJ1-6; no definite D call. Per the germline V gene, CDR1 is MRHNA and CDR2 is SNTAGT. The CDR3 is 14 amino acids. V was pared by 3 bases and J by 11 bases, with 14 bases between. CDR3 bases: TGTGCCAGCAGTGAGAAGGGCAGCAATCCACCCCTCCACTTT. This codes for CASSEKGSNPPLHF.

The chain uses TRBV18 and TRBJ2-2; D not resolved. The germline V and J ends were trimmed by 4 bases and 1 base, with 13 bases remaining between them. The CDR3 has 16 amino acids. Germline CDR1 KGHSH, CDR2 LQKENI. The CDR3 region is CASSLNGPLNTGELFF. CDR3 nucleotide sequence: TGTGCCAGCTCACTCAACGGGCCCCTGAACACCGGGGAGCTGTTTTTT.

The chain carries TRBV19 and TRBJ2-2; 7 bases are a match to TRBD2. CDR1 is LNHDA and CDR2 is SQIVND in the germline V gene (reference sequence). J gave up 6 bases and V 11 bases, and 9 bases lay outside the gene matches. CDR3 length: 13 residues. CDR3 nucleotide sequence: TGTGCCGCCCACGGGGGGATGCCCGGGGAGCTGTTTTTT. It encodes CAAHGGMPGELFF.

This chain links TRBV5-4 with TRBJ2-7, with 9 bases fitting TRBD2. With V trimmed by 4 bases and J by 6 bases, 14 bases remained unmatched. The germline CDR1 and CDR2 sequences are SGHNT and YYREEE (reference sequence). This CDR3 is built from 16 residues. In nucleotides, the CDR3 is TGTGCCAGCAGCGGGGACGGCGGGAGGGCCTTTGGCGAGCAGTACTTC. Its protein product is CASSGDGGRAFGEQYF.

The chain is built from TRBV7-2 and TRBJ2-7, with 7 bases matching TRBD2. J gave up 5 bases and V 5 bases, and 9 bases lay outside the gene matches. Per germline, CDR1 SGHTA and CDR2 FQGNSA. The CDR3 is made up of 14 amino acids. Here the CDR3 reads CASSASYRGDEQYF. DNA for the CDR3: TGTGCCAGCAGCGCTTCGTACCGGGGGGACGAGCAGTACTTC.

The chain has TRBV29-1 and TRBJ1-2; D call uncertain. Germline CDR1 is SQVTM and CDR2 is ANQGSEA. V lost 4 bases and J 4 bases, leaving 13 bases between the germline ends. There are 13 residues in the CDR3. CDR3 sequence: CSVVGGPSYGYTF. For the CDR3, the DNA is TGCAGCGTTGTTGGTGGACCGAGCTATGGCTACACCTTC. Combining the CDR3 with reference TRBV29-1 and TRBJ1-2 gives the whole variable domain SAVISQKPSRDICQRGTSLTIQCQVDSQVTMMFWYRQQPGQSLTLIATANQGSEATYESGFVIDKFPISRPNLTFSTLTVSNMSPEDSSIYLCSVVGGPSYGYTFGSGTRLTVV.

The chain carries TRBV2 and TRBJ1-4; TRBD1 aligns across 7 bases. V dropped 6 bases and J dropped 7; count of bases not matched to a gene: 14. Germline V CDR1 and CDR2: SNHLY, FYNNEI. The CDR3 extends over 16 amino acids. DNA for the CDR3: TGTGCCAGCAGGGGCCATAGCGGGACAGTGGGTGAAAAACTGTTTTTT. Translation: CASRGHSGTVGEKLFF.

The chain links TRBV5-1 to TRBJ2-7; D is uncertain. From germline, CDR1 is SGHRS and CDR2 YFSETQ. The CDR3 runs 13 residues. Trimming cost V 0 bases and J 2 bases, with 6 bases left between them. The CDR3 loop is CASSLVFPYEQYF. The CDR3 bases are TGCGCCAGCAGCTTGGTTTTCCCCTACGAGCAGTACTTC.

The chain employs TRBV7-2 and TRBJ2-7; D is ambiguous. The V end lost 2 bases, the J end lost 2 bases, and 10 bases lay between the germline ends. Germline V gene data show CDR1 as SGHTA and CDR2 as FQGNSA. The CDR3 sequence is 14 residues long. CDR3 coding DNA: TGTGCCAGCAGCTTAAGGGCAGGCACCTACGAGCAGTACTTC. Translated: CASSLRAGTYEQYF.

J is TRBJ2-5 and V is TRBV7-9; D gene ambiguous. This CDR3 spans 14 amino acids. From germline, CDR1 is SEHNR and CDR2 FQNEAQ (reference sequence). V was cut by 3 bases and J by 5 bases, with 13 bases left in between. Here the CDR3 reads CASSLDLSTETQYF. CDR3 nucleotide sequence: TGTGCCAGCAGCTTGGACCTGAGCACTGAGACCCAGTACTTC.

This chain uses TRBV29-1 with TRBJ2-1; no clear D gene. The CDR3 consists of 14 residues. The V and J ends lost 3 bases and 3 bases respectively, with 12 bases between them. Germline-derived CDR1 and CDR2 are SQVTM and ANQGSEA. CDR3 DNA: TGCAGCGTTGATCGGCGCAGCCTCTACAATGAGCAGTTCTTC. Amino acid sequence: CSVDRRSLYNEQFF.

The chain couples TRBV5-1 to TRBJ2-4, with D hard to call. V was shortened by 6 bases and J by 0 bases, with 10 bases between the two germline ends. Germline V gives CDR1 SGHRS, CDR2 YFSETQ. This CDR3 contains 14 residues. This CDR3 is CASTLTVAKNIQYF. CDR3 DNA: TGCGCCAGCACCCTGACCGTAGCCAAAAACATTCAGTACTTC. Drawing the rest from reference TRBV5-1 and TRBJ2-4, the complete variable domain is KAGVTQTPRYLIKTRGQQVTLSCSPISGHRSVSWYQQTPGQGLQFLFEYFSETQRNKGNFPGRFSGRQFSNSRSEMNVSTLELGDSALYLCASTLTVAKNIQYFGAGTRLSVL.

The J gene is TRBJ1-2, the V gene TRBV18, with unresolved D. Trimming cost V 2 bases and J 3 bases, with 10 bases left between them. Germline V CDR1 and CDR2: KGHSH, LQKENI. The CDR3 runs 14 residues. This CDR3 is CASSPYGSDYGYTF. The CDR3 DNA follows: TGTGCCAGCTCACCATATGGGTCTGACTATGGCTACACCTTC.

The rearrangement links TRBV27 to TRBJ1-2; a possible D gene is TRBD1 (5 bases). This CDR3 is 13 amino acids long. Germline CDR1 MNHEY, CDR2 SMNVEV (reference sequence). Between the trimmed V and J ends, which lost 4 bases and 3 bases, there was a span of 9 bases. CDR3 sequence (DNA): TGTGCCAGCAGTTGGGGACCGCACTATGGCTACACCTTC. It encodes CASSWGPHYGYTF.

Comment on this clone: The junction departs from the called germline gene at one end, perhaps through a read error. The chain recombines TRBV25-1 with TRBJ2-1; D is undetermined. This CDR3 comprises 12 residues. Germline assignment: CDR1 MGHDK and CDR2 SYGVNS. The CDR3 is CASSKLKYPPLF. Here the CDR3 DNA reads TGTGCCAGCAGTAAGTTAAAATACCCCCCGCTCTTC.

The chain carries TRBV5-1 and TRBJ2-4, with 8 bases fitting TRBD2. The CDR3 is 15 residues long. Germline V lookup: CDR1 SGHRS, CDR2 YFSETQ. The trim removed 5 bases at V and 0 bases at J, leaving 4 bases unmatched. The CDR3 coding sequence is TGCGCCAGCAGGACTAGCGATATAGCCAAAAACATTCAGTACTTC. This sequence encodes CASRTSDIAKNIQYF.

The CDR3 reads CSVLSEREGPYNEQFF. Here the CDR3 DNA reads TGCAGCGTTCTTTCCGAGCGGGAGGGCCCCTACAATGAGCAGTTCTTC. J is TRBJ2-1 and V is TRBV29-1; 10 bases line up with TRBD2. CDR1 is SQVTM and CDR2 is ANQGSEA in the germline V gene. Germline trimming cut 5 bases from V and 2 bases from J; bases unmatched to any gene: 9. The CDR3 loop spans 16 amino acids.

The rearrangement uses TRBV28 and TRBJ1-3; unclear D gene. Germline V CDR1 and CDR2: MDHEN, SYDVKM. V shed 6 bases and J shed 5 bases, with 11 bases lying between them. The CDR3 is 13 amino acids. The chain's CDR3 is CASSPNGRNTIYF. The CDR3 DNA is TGTGCCAGCAGCCCCAACGGACGAAACACCATATATTTT.

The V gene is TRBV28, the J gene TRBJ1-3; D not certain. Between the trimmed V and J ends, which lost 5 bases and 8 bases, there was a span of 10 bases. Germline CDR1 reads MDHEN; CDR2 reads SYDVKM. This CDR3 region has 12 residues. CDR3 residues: CASSPWGDTIYF. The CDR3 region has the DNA TGTGCCAGCAGTCCGTGGGGAGACACCATATATTTT.